This T cell receptor beta chain was found in a study of T cells in Graves' hyperthyroidism and ophthalmopathy. This clonotype was observed a few times. PBMCs were sourced from less than 12 ml fresh peripheral blood. Using RNA transcripts as the source, TCR beta CDR3 regions were amplified. First-round RT-PCR of the TCR CDR3 relied on the HTBI primer set. TCRdb used MiXCR to reprocess the multiplex PCR reads, holding one entry per CDR3 protein. The sample includes some 570,000 distinct CDR3 sequences, more than 15% of them seen just once. The source material was blood. The receptor was isolated from a woman aged 18-29 years with Graves' ophthalmopathy.

CDR3 residues: CASSFSGRAYEQYF. The CDR3 DNA is TGTGCCAGCAGTTTCAGCGGGAGGGCGTACGAGCAGTACTTC. This chain connects TRBV27 to TRBJ2-7; 10 nucleotides align to TRBD2. Germline CDR1 reads MNHEY; CDR2 reads SMNVEV (reference sequence). The CDR3 consists of 14 residues. Trimming took 3 bases from V and 4 from J; bases not matched to a gene: 3.